This TCR beta chain appears in the sequencing data of a study of response to subunit inactivated influenza vaccine. Study-wide findings and caveats: Each seasonal flu vaccination may recruit only limited new T cells, authors suggested.

The CDR3 consists of 16 residues. CDR1 is MNHEY and CDR2 is SVGAGI in the germline V gene. In its sample, this clonotype was seen once. What it binds is unknown. An end of the junction differs from the germline gene, which may be a read error. TCRdb re-called the RT-PCR reads through MiXCR, storing one row per CDR3 protein. The top ten clones hold roughly 11% of a sample with a few hundred thousand distinct CDR3 sequences, 14% of them seen once. This chain joins TRBV6-5 and TRBJ2-1, with 10 bases identical to TRBD2. The sequences come from PBMCs from blood, collected roughly 13 days after vaccination. The TCR sequence derives from a man aged 45 to 65 who received an inactivated influenza vaccine. The CDR3 sequence: CASSYVRTSGKNEQLF. The DNA for the CDR3 is TGTGCCAGCAGTTACGTGAGGACTAGCGGTAAGAATGAGCAGCTCTTC.